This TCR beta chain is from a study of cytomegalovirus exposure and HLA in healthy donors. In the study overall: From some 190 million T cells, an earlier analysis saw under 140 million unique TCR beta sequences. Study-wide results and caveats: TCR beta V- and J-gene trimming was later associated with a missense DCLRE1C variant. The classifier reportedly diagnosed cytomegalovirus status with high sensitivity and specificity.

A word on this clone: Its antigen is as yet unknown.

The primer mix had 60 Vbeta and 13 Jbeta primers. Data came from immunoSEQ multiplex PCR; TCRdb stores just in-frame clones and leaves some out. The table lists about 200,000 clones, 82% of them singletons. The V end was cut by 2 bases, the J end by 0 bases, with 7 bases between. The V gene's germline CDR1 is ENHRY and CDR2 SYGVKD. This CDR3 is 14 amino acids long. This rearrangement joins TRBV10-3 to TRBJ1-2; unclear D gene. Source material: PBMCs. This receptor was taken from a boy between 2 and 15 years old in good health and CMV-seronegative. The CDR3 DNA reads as TGTGCCATCAGTGAGGGGAGGACTAACTATGGCTACACCTTC. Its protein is CAISEGRTNYGYTF.